These 20 T cell receptor beta chains originate from one sample sequenced in a study of T cell repertoires in cytomegalovirus infection. TCRdb reanalysed the reads using MiXCR and keeps one entry per CDR3 protein. This table holds roughly 310,000 distinct CDR3 sequences, roughly 29% found once. Antigen specificity for these receptors is unknown. This specimen consisted of cultured PBMCs, obtained from culture after CMV antigen stimulation. The origin of the receptors is a human donor in good health (CMV status not recorded). Some clones in this sample may be carry-over from other donors' samples.

In its sample, this clonotype was seen many times. This chain links TRBV7-2 with TRBJ2-1; D is unclear. The CDR3 is 12 residues long. Between the trimmed V and J ends, which lost 4 bases and 6 bases, there was a span of 7 bases. The germline gives CDR1 SGHTA, CDR2 FQGNSA. The CDR3 here is CASSSNGNEQFF. CDR3 nucleotides: TGTGCCAGCAGCTCGAATGGCAATGAGCAGTTCTTC. Complete variable domain (other parts from reference TRBV7-2 and TRBJ2-1): GAGVSQSPSNKVTEKGKDVELRCDPISGHTALYWYRQSLGQGLEFLIYFQGNSAPDKSGLPSDRFSAERTGGSVSTLTIQRTQQEDSAVYLCASSSNGNEQFFGPGTRLTVL.

This clonotype was picked up a small number of times. V usage is TRBV28 and J usage is TRBJ2-2; 9 positions agree with TRBD1. Trimming removed 6 bases from V and 4 bases from J; junction bases left unmatched: 6. Germline CDR1 reads MDHEN; CDR2 reads SYDVKM. The CDR3 runs 15 residues. The DNA of the CDR3 is TGTGCCAGCAGCTCCGGGACAGGGCTCACCGGGGAGCTGTTTTTT. Translating it yields CASSSGTGLTGELFF.

This clonotype was counted only a few times. The chain recombines TRBV7-3 with TRBJ2-1, with 9 positions matching TRBD2. The ends lost 6 bases at V and 9 bases at J; junction bases unmatched: 9. The germline CDR1 and CDR2 sequences are SGHTA and FQGTGA. The CDR3 has 14 amino acids. The CDR3 DNA is TGTGCCAGCAGTGTAGGGGGACTAGCTGTTGAGCAGTTCTTC. Encoded protein: CASSVGGLAVEQFF.

This clonotype was detected a few times. The V gene is TRBV19, the J gene TRBJ2-2; 7 nucleotides match TRBD2. Germline-derived CDR1 and CDR2 are LNHDA and SQIVND (reference sequence). Trimming at V came to 6 bases and at J to 4 bases, leaving 11 bases not matched to a gene. The CDR3 runs to 16 residues. Written as DNA, the CDR3 is TGTGCCAGTAGGACGGGGGGAGGGGCTGGCACCGGGGAGCTGTTTTTT. It codes for CASRTGGGAGTGELFF. Full variable domain (rest looked up from reference TRBV19 and TRBJ2-2): DGGITQSPKYLFRKEGQNVTLSCEQNLNHDAMYWYRQDPGQGLRLIYYSQIVNDFQKGDIAEGYSVSREKKESFPLTVTSAQKNPTAFYLCASRTGGGAGTGELFFGEGSRLTVL.

The chain links TRBV28 to TRBJ1-2, with TRBD1 matching over 10 bases. From germline, CDR1 is MDHEN and CDR2 SYDVKM. The V gene end was trimmed by 6 bases and the J gene end by 8 bases; junction bases not matched to a gene: 15. The CDR3 contains 16 residues. Written as DNA, the CDR3 is TGTGCCAGCAGCCGCGCCGGGACAGGGGAGGTCGGCGGCTACACCTTC. This encodes CASSRAGTGEVGGYTF.

This clonotype turned up a few times. The CDR3 sequence: CASSLDRGLNYEQYF. CDR3 DNA sequence: TGTGCCAGCAGCCTCGACAGGGGGTTAAACTACGAGCAGTACTTC. This chain joins TRBV28 and TRBJ2-7, with 9 bases matching TRBD1. This CDR3 region has 15 residues. The germline V gene encodes CDR1 MDHEN and CDR2 SYDVKM. V trimming: 6 bases; J trimming: 3 bases; junction bases outside the gene matches: 9.

This clonotype was counted at least ten times. The chain links TRBV7-2 to TRBJ2-3; no firm D call. The CDR3 is made up of 14 amino acids. V lost 5 bases, J lost 2 bases, and 11 bases lay in between. CDR1 is SGHTA, CDR2 FQGNSA, per germline. The DNA for the CDR3 is TGTGCCAGCAGCCCCGCCCCTTCCACAGATACGCAGTATTTT. It translates to CASSPAPSTDTQYF.

This clonotype showed up just a few times. The gene calls are TRBV18 and TRBJ1-2; TRBD1 matches at 9 bases. The CDR3 length is 13 residues. Per the germline V gene, CDR1 is KGHSH and CDR2 is LQKENI. Trimming took 3 bases from V and 8 from J; bases not matched to a gene: 4. CDR3 sequence: CASSPDRGRGYTF. CDR3 sequence (DNA): TGTGCCAGCTCACCGGACAGGGGACGGGGCTACACCTTC.

The chain employs TRBV7-3 and TRBJ2-2; a weak D match, TRBD1 (5 bases). From germline, CDR1 is SGHTA and CDR2 FQGTGA. This CDR3 is built from 17 residues. V lost 5 bases and J lost 0, with 16 bases in between. CDR3 DNA sequence: TGTGCCAGCAGCCTGTTTGGTGACAGCGCGAACACCGGGGAGCTGTTTTTT. It encodes CASSLFGDSANTGELFF.

The chain links TRBV29-1 to TRBJ1-2; D is undetermined. Trimming took 0 bases from V and 4 from J, leaving 18 bases between them. CDR3 length equals 16 residues. Looked up from germline, CDR1 is SQVTM and CDR2 is ANQGSEA. The CDR3 here is CSVEDRLGIPIYGYTF. The CDR3 DNA reads as TGCAGCGTTGAAGATCGTCTAGGGATTCCTATCTATGGCTACACCTTC.

This clonotype was found once. CDR3 DNA sequence: TGTGCCAGCAGGGGGAGAAGAGGGGTCAATCAGCCCCAGCATTTT. This encodes CASRGRRGVNQPQHF. The chain has TRBV6-6 and TRBJ1-5; D may be TRBD1 (5 bases). The germline V gene has CDR1 MNHNY and CDR2 SVGAGI (reference sequence). CDR3 length equals 15 residues. The V and J ends lost 6 bases and 3 bases respectively, with 15 bases between them.

This clonotype was found a few times. The chain recombines TRBV20-1 with TRBJ2-7, with TRBD1 matching 8 bases. CDR3 length: 16 residues. The V gene's germline CDR1 is DFQATT and CDR2 SNEGSKA (reference sequence). V dropped 1 base and J dropped 2; count of bases not matched to a gene: 10. CDR3 region: CSARAPAGGPPYEQYF. The DNA of the CDR3 is TGCAGTGCTAGAGCCCCGGCAGGGGGCCCCCCCTACGAGCAGTACTTC.

Points on this clonotype: A much larger clone sits a single nucleotide away, making a read error possible. This chain links TRBV11-2 with TRBJ2-5; 9 nucleotides align to TRBD1. The length of the CDR3 is 15 residues. Per germline, CDR1 SGHAT and CDR2 FQNNGV. CDR3 bases: TGTGCCGGCAGCTTAGAGACGACAGGGGGAGAGACCCAGTACTTC. Its protein is CAGSLETTGGETQYF.

The rearrangement uses TRBV27 and TRBJ2-6; 9 bases align to TRBD1. The CDR3 spans 17 residues. The junction had 6 bases not matched to a gene; V was cut back by 6 bases and J by 0 bases. The germline CDR1 and CDR2 sequences are MNHEY and SMNVEV (reference sequence). As DNA, the CDR3 is TGTGCCAGCAGCTTCGACAGGGGGGACTCTGGGGCCAACGTCCTGACTTTC. Residues: CASSFDRGDSGANVLTF.

There are a few counts of this clonotype. This sequence joins TRBV7-8 and TRBJ1-3, with TRBD1 matching over 7 bases. CDR3 size: 19 residues. CDR1 is SGHVS and CDR2 is FQNEAQ in the germline V gene. Losses at the gene ends were 5 bases for V and 0 bases for J; bases not matched to a gene: 16. The CDR3 reads CASSNGQAHKLSSGNTIYF. DNA of the CDR3: TGTGCCAGCAGCAACGGACAGGCCCACAAACTTAGCTCTGGAAACACCATATATTTT.

In its sample, this clonotype was seen a few times. The J gene is TRBJ1-4, the V gene TRBV2, with TRBD1 identical over 11 bases. The J segment lost 5 bases and the V segment lost 7 bases, leaving 6 bases of the junction unmatched. The germline gives CDR1 SNHLY, CDR2 FYNNEI. This CDR3 has 15 residues. DNA for the CDR3: TGTGCCAGCACCCCGGGACAGGGGGGGAATGAAAAACTGTTTTTT. Translating it yields CASTPGQGGNEKLFF. Variable domain in full (rest from reference TRBV2 and TRBJ1-4): EPEVTQTPSHQVTQMGQEVILRCVPISNHLYFYWYRQILGQKVEFLVSFYNNEISEKSEIFDDQFSVERPDGSNFTLKIRSTKLEDSAMYFCASTPGQGGNEKLFFGSGTQLSVL.

This chain joins TRBV12-3 or TRBV12-4 and TRBJ1-1, with D hard to call. V was shortened by 4 bases and J by 0 bases, with 15 bases between the two germline ends. The CDR3 has 16 residues. The CDR3 sequence: CASSSSGRTVNTEAFF. CDR3 nucleotides: TGTGCCAGCAGTTCCTCCGGTAGGACGGTGAACACTGAAGCTTTCTTT.

The table lists this clonotype with a few counts. The chain couples TRBV7-2 to TRBJ2-5; weak D call: TRBD2 (5 bases). CDR1 is SGHTA and CDR2 is FQGNSA in the germline V gene. V was clipped by 5 bases and J by 7 bases, with 11 bases between them. The CDR3 is 12 amino acids. In DNA, the CDR3 is TGTGCCAGCAGCCCTTATGAGGGGACCCAGTACTTC. Its translation: CASSPYEGTQYF.

This clonotype was observed a handful of times. The chain carries TRBV7-9 and TRBJ2-6, with TRBD2 matching over 7 bases. Trimming took 1 base from V and 0 from J; bases not matched to a gene: 3. The V gene's germline CDR1 is SEHNR and CDR2 FQNEAQ (reference sequence). The CDR3 loop spans 17 amino acids. The CDR3 is CASSLGGGSSGANVLTF. Written as DNA, the CDR3 is TGTGCCAGCAGCTTAGGAGGCGGGAGCTCTGGGGCCAACGTCCTGACTTTC.

This clonotype has a count of ten or more. This chain uses TRBV10-3 with TRBJ1-2, with TRBD1 matching 10 bases. Looked up from germline, CDR1 is ENHRY and CDR2 is SYGVKD. CDR3 length equals 12 residues. Losses at the gene ends were 8 bases for V and 6 bases for J; bases not matched to a gene: 3. Written as DNA, the CDR3 is TGTGCCATCTCCGGGACAGGGGATGGCTACACCTTC. This translates into CAISGTGDGYTF.